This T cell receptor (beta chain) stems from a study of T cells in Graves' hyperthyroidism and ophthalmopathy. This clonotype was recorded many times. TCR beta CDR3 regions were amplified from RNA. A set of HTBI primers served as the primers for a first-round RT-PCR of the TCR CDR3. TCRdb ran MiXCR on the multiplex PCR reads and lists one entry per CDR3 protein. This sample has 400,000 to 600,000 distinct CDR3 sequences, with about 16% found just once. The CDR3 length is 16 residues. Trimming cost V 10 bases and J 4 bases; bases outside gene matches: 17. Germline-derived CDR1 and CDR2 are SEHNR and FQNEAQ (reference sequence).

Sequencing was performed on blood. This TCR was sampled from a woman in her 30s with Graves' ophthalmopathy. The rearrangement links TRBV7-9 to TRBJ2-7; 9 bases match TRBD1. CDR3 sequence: CATISSDRGGSYEQYF. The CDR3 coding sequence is TGTGCCACAATATCCTCGGACAGGGGCGGAAGTTACGAGCAGTACTTC. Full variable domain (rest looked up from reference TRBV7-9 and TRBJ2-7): DTGVSQNPRHKITKRGQNVTFRCDPISEHNRLYWYRQTLGQGPEFLTYFQNEAQLEKSRLLSDRFSAERPKGSFSTLEIQRTEQGDSAMYLCATISSDRGGSYEQYFGPGTRLTVT.